These 14 T cell receptor beta chains were all obtained from the same sample, sequenced in a study of STAT5B mutations in CD4+ large granular lymphocyte leukemia. TCRdb's copy holds only in-frame clones and misses some; the assay was immunoSEQ multiplex PCR. The sample yields 25,000 to 35,000 clones, around four fifths seen once. Sequenced material: CD4+ T cells from blood buffy coats. These receptors were obtained from a human donor in good health.

The J gene is TRBJ2-1, the V gene TRBV5-1; D possibly corresponds to TRBD2 (5 bases). Germline lookup yields CDR1 SGHRS and CDR2 YFSETQ. Trimming removed 0 bases at V and 1 base at J, with 11 bases between. This CDR3 is built from 16 residues. CDR3 region: CASSLAGELSYNEQFF. The CDR3 DNA reads as TGCGCCAGCAGCTTGGCCGGGGAACTGTCCTACAATGAGCAGTTCTTC.

The chain couples TRBV18 to TRBJ2-3; 8 nucleotides match TRBD1. V gave up 3 bases and J gave up 6 bases; unmatched junction bases: 20. Per germline, CDR1 KGHSH and CDR2 LQKENI. The CDR3 runs to 19 residues. The CDR3, as DNA: TGTGCCAGCTCACCGCAAGCGCTAACATGGACAGGGTCGGGGGATACGCAGTATTTT. It is translated as CASSPQALTWTGSGDTQYF.

V is TRBV10-1 and J is TRBJ2-1; TRBD1 is a possible D gene (5 bases). V was trimmed by 6 bases and J by 4 bases, leaving 13 bases between them. In germline, CDR1 is WNHNN, CDR2 SYGVQD (reference sequence). The CDR3 contains 14 residues. CDR3 DNA sequence: TGCGCCAGCAGCGGAGAAAGGGGTTACAATGAGCAGTTCTTC. Translated: CASSGERGYNEQFF.

The chain carries TRBV2 and TRBJ2-7, with 9 bases lining up with TRBD2. Losses at the gene ends were 5 bases for V and 7 bases for J; bases not matched to a gene: 12. Germline V gene data show CDR1 as SNHLY and CDR2 as FYNNEI. This CDR3 is 15 amino acids long. Here the CDR3 DNA reads TGTGCCAGCAGTTTTCTGGGGGCCAGCGGGGGGGAGCAGTACTTC. Residues: CASSFLGASGGEQYF.

The chain combines TRBV19 with TRBJ1-2; weak D call: TRBD1 (6 bases). V was trimmed by 7 bases and J by 6 bases, leaving 18 bases between them. The germline V gene encodes CDR1 LNHDA and CDR2 SQIVND (reference sequence). The CDR3 contains 14 residues. The CDR3 DNA reads TGTGCCAGTAATGTCGGATACAGGGTCCATGGCTACACCTTC. This translates into CASNVGYRVHGYTF. Drawing the rest from reference TRBV19 and TRBJ1-2, the complete variable domain is DGGITQSPKYLFRKEGQNVTLSCEQNLNHDAMYWYRQDPGQGLRLIYYSQIVNDFQKGDIAEGYSVSREKKESFPLTVTSAQKNPTAFYLCASNVGYRVHGYTFGSGTRLTVV.

The V call is TRBV20-1, the J call TRBJ1-1; TRBD1 agrees at 10 bases. This CDR3 is 11 amino acids long. J lost 9 bases, V lost 7 bases, and 5 bases had no gene match. Germline assignment: CDR1 DFQATT and CDR2 SNEGSKA (reference sequence). The CDR3 nucleotides are TGCAGTGGTGACAGGGGGCAACAAGCTTTCTTT. Its translation: CSGDRGQQAFF.

The table lists this clone with a few counts. The chain joins TRBV2 to TRBJ1-5; TRBD1 might be the D (5 bases). Germline assignment: CDR1 SNHLY and CDR2 FYNNEI. The CDR3 contains 14 residues. Trimming took off 4 bases at V and 7 bases at J, with 14 bases between the two ends. The CDR3 DNA sequence: TGTGCCAGCAGTGTTGAGGGGACCCGGCAGCCCCAGCATTTT. This translates into CASSVEGTRQPQHF.

This sequence joins TRBV27 and TRBJ2-1; the D gene is possibly TRBD1 (6 bases). Per the germline V gene, CDR1 is MNHEY and CDR2 is SMNVEV (reference sequence). Trimming cost V 6 bases and J 1 base, with 13 bases left between them. CDR3 size: 15 residues. DNA for the CDR3: TGTGCCAGCAGCCAGGGGCGACCATCCTACAATGAGCAGTTCTTC. It translates to CASSQGRPSYNEQFF.

This clone showed up just once. The chain links TRBV7-9 to TRBJ2-1; TRBD2 matches 10 bases. The germline CDR1 and CDR2 sequences are SEHNR and FQNEAQ (reference sequence). The junction had 7 bases not matched to a gene; V was cut back by 0 bases and J by 8 bases. The CDR3 has 16 residues. The CDR3 DNA reads as TGTGCCAGCAGCTTAGCACAGAGCGGGGGGGCCGATGAGCAGTTCTTC. Translating it yields CASSLAQSGGADEQFF.

The rearrangement joins TRBV7-9 to TRBJ1-2; D is ambiguous. Germline V gives CDR1 SEHNR, CDR2 FQNEAQ (reference sequence). This CDR3 is 15 amino acids long. V lost 3 bases to trimming and J lost 0 bases, with 11 bases between them. The CDR3 region has the DNA TGTGCCAGCAGCTTCGACTACCAAGCTAACTATGGCTACACCTTC. This encodes CASSFDYQANYGYTF.

This rearrangement joins TRBV7-9 to TRBJ2-7; perhaps TRBD2 as D (5 bases). This CDR3 spans 14 amino acids. Trimming stripped 5 bases from V and 6 bases from J, with 17 bases between. CDR1 SEHNR and CDR2 FQNEAQ come from the germline V gene (reference sequence). The DNA of the CDR3 is TGTGCCAGCAGCCCCTTTTTAGGCGGGTCCGAGCAGTACTTC. It yields the protein CASSPFLGGSEQYF.

V is TRBV7-9 and J is TRBJ1-3; perhaps TRBD1 as D (6 bases). V lost 1 base and J lost 4, with 14 bases in between. This CDR3 region has 16 residues. Germline V CDR1 and CDR2: SEHNR, FQNEAQ (reference sequence). The CDR3 reads CASSLGGASAGNTIYF. CDR3 DNA sequence: TGTGCCAGCAGCTTAGGGGGGGCGTCAGCAGGAAACACCATATATTTT. Based on the CDR3 plus reference TRBV7-9 and TRBJ1-3, the full variable domain is DTGVSQNPRHKITKRGQNVTFRCDPISEHNRLYWYRQTLGQGPEFLTYFQNEAQLEKSRLLSDRFSAERPKGSFSTLEIQRTEQGDSAMYLCASSLGGASAGNTIYFGEGSWLTVV.

This chain joins TRBV2 and TRBJ2-5; 8 bases are a match to TRBD2. Germline V gives CDR1 SNHLY, CDR2 FYNNEI. This CDR3 spans 14 amino acids. J was trimmed by 1 base and V by 4 bases; bases with no gene match: 2. The CDR3, as DNA: TGTGCCAGCAGTGTTAGCGGGATCCAAGAGACCCAGTACTTC. Protein sequence: CASSVSGIQETQYF.

This chain joins TRBV10-3 and TRBJ1-3; D might be TRBD1 (6 bases). Germline loops: CDR1 ENHRY, CDR2 SYGVKD. V was shortened by 3 bases and J by 3 bases, with 15 bases between the two germline ends. CDR3 length: 16 residues. CDR3 sequence: CAISDDRTAGGNTIYF. In DNA form, the CDR3 reads TGTGCCATCAGTGACGACCGGACAGCCGGTGGAAACACCATATATTTT.